The source of this T cell receptor beta chain is a study of CD8 T cells in Susac syndrome. Purification of the CD8+ and CD4+ T cells relied on negative isolation, and TEMRA cells underwent FACS enrichment. Random hexamers were used to reverse transcribe the RNA input (about 0.5 to 1 ug). TCRdb reanalysed the immunoSEQ multiplex PCR reads using MiXCR and keeps one entry per CDR3 protein. The table records around 270,000 distinct CDR3 sequences, roughly 85% of them present only once. The CDR3 is made up of 15 amino acids. Trimming removed 3 bases from V and 2 bases from J; junction bases left unmatched: 6. CDR1 MDHEN and CDR2 SYDVKM come from the germline V gene.

Sequencing input: CD8+ T cells from PBMCs. The chain employs TRBV28 and TRBJ2-5; 7 nucleotides match TRBD1. The receptor comes from a human donor with multiple sclerosis. This CDR3 is CASSLTGLAQETQYF. The DNA of the CDR3 is TGTGCCAGCAGTTTGACAGGGTTGGCGCAAGAGACCCAGTACTTC.